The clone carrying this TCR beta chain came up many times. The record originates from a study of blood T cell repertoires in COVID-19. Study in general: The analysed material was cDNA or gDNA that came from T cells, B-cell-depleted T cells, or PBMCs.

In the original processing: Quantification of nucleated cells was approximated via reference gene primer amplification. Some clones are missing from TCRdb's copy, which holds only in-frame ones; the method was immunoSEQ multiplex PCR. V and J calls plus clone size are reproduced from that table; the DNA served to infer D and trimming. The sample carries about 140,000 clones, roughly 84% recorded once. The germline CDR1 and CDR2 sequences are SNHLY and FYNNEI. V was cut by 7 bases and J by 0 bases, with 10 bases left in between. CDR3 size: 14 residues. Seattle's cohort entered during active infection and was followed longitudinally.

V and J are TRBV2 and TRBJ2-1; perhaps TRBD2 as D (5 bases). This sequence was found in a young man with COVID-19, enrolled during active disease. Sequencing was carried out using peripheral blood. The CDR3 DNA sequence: TGTGCCAGCAAGGTGGGGAGCTCCTACAATGAGCAGTTCTTC. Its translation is CASKVGSSYNEQFF.